This T cell receptor (beta chain) was sequenced in a study of human T cells and chemical hapten exposure. In the study overall: Sensitization applied 2% DPC to around 2 cm by around 2 cm of upper inner arm skin. General study findings and limits: DPC sensitization produced no change in TCRs with frequency above 1 in 1000.

As to time point: patch test 1, 2 weeks after DPC sensitization. Indicated treatment: therapeutic diphenylcyclopropenone sensitization with weekly scalp DPC. Every donor had alopecia and was 18 to 70 years old; all were suitable for DPC. The length of the CDR3 is 14 residues. V lost 6 bases, J lost 5 bases, and 15 bases lay in between. CDR1 is MNHNS and CDR2 is SASEGT in the germline V gene. TCRdb fed the RACE reads into MiXCR, producing one record per CDR3 protein. The sample lists 300,000 to 450,000 distinct CDR3 sequences, 4% to 5.5% occurring once. As concerns this clonotype: Its antigen is currently unknown.

This sequence joins TRBV6-1 and TRBJ2-3; tentatively, D is TRBD1 (5 bases). The sequencing used whole blood, collected in connection with sensitization to the hapten diphenylcyclopropenone (DPC). The receptor was derived from a woman between 50 and 59 years old with alopecia areata. Some clones in this sample may be carry-over from other donors' samples. The CDR3 region is CASRRAGFRDTQYF. DNA of the CDR3: TGTGCCAGCAGAAGAGCAGGGTTCCGAGATACGCAGTATTTT.